Following are 27 T cell receptor beta chains from one sample sequenced in a study of blood T cell repertoires in COVID-19. Libraries were prepared by immunoSEQ multiplex PCR; TCRdb keeps only in-frame clonotypes and omits some of them. This sample carries around 150,000 clones, more than 75% of them seen once, and the ten largest clones take about 9.3%. Sequencing used peripheral blood. These receptors originate from a woman aged 65 to 85 with COVID-19, enrolled during active disease.

This clone showed up just once. The rearrangement links TRBV2 to TRBJ1-1; D is uncertain. The CDR3 runs 13 residues. Germline CDR1 reads SNHLY; CDR2 reads FYNNEI. Trimming removed 5 bases from V and 0 bases from J, with 7 bases in between. DNA of the CDR3: TGTGCCAGCAGTCAGAATATGAACACTGAAGCTTTCTTT. Translating it yields CASSQNMNTEAFF.

The chain combines TRBV18 with TRBJ2-2; 10 positions match TRBD1. Looked up from germline, CDR1 is KGHSH and CDR2 is LQKENI. The CDR3 spans 18 residues. The trim removed 8 bases at V and 5 bases at J, leaving 17 bases unmatched. The chain's CDR3 is CASAKTTTGGAGTGELFF. For the CDR3, the DNA is TGTGCCAGCGCAAAGACCACGACAGGGGGCGCAGGAACCGGGGAGCTGTTTTTT.

The CDR3 region is CASRQGAISGNTIYF. Written as DNA, the CDR3 is TGTGCCAGTAGGCAGGGGGCGATCTCTGGAAACACCATATATTTT. The genes are TRBV19 and TRBJ1-3; 8 nucleotides line up with TRBD1. CDR1 and CDR2 from the germline V gene are LNHDA and SQIVND (reference sequence). With 6 bases clipped from V and 0 bases from J, the junction kept 4 bases outside the gene matches. The CDR3 is 15 residues long.

This clone was seen ten or more times. V usage is TRBV5-4 and J usage is TRBJ1-2; 9 nucleotides line up with TRBD1. In germline, CDR1 is SGHNT, CDR2 YYREEE (reference sequence). The CDR3 totals 13 residues. Unmatched junction bases numbered 2, after V lost 4 bases and J lost 4 bases. CDR3 residues: CASSRTGAYGYTF. The CDR3 region has the DNA TGTGCCAGCAGCCGGACAGGGGCCTATGGCTACACCTTC.

The chain recombines TRBV30 with TRBJ1-4; D perhaps matches TRBD1 (6 bases). With 0 bases removed from V and 5 bases from J, the gap between germline ends came to 10 bases. The CDR3 covers 14 residues. Germline V lookup: CDR1 GTSNPN, CDR2 SVGIG (reference sequence). CDR3 region: CAWSVRGANEKLFF. CDR3 nucleotide sequence: TGTGCCTGGAGTGTTCGGGGGGCGAATGAAAAACTGTTTTTT.

CDR3 nucleotides: TGTGCCAGCAGCTTGAAGGGGCACCCAACTAATGAAAAACTGTTTTTT. Its protein is CASSLKGHPTNEKLFF. This sequence joins TRBV5-5 and TRBJ1-4, with a tentative D call TRBD1 (5 bases). The germline gives CDR1 SGHKS, CDR2 YYEKEE (reference sequence). Trimming left V 1 base short and J 0 bases short, with 10 bases between. This CDR3 has 16 amino acids.

V and J are TRBV28 and TRBJ1-1; D possibly corresponds to TRBD1 (6 bases). Trimming stripped 3 bases from V and 5 bases from J, with 10 bases between. Germline values: CDR1 MDHEN, CDR2 SYDVKM. CDR3 length: 13 amino acids. CDR3 bases: TGTGCCAGCAGTTTGGGACAACCAACTGAAGCTTTCTTT. It is translated as CASSLGQPTEAFF. Based on the CDR3 plus reference TRBV28 and TRBJ1-1, the full variable domain is DVKVTQSSRYLVKRTGEKVFLECVQDMDHENMFWYRQDPGLGLRLIYFSYDVKMKEKGDIPEGYSVSREKKERFSLILESASTNQTSMYLCASSLGQPTEAFFGQGTRLTVV.

The rearrangement links TRBV5-6 to TRBJ1-3, with TRBD1 matching over 7 bases. The CDR3 is made up of 17 amino acids. Unmatched junction bases numbered 10, after V lost 0 bases and J lost 4 bases. Per germline, CDR1 SGHDT and CDR2 YYEEEE. CDR3 sequence reads: CASSLATERGRGNTIYF. The CDR3 DNA reads TGTGCCAGCAGCTTGGCGACGGAAAGGGGGCGAGGAAACACCATATATTTT. The whole variable domain, remainder taken from reference TRBV5-6 and TRBJ1-3, is DAGVTQSPTHLIKTRGQQVTLRCSPKSGHDTVSWYQQALGQGPQFIFQYYEEEERQRGNFPDRFSGHQFPNYSSELNVNALLLGDSALYLCASSLATERGRGNTIYFGEGSWLTVV.

The chain uses TRBV5-1 and TRBJ1-4, with no clear D. V was trimmed by 0 bases and J by 5 bases, leaving 14 bases between them. From germline, CDR1 is SGHRS and CDR2 YFSETQ. This CDR3 contains 16 residues. CDR3 sequence (DNA): TGCGCCAGCAGCTTGGCCGCCCGGTCTCTAAATGAAAAACTGTTTTTT. As protein: CASSLAARSLNEKLFF.

In its sample, this clone was seen once. The rearrangement uses TRBV5-4 and TRBJ2-7, with TRBD1 matching over 9 bases. J gave up 3 bases and V 4 bases, and 11 bases lay outside the gene matches. The CDR3 totals 16 residues. Germline-derived CDR1 and CDR2 are SGHNT and YYREEE (reference sequence). The CDR3 DNA follows: TGTGCCAGCAGCACACGAAGGGGGACAGGGAGCTACGAGCAGTACTTC. Protein: CASSTRRGTGSYEQYF.

The DNA of the CDR3 is TGTGCCAGCAGTGGCTACAGGGGATGGGAAGAGACCCAGTACTTC. This sequence encodes CASSGYRGWEETQYF. The V and J genes are TRBV27 and TRBJ2-5; 7 bases match TRBD1. The V gene's germline CDR1 is MNHEY and CDR2 SMNVEV (reference sequence). Germline trimming cut 5 bases from V and 3 bases from J; bases unmatched to any gene: 9. The CDR3 is 15 amino acids.

The chain employs TRBV28 and TRBJ1-2; no reliable D call. The CDR3 length is 19 residues. Looked up from germline, CDR1 is MDHEN and CDR2 is SYDVKM. Trimming shortened V by 1 base and J by 6 bases, and 27 bases separated the two germline ends. CDR3 nucleotide sequence: TGTGCCAGCAGTTTATCCCGGTTAGGTCAGACATCGCCGTCGAATGGCTACACCTTC. This sequence encodes CASSLSRLGQTSPSNGYTF.

The CDR3 DNA sequence: TGTGCCAGCAGCTTAGCCCAAACAGGGTCCGGAAACACCATATATTTT. It encodes CASSLAQTGSGNTIYF. This sequence joins TRBV7-9 and TRBJ1-3; possibly TRBD1 for D (6 bases). Deletions cut 0 bases from V and 4 bases from J, with 13 bases between. The CDR3 extends over 16 amino acids. Germline values: CDR1 SEHNR, CDR2 FQNEAQ (reference sequence).

V gene TRBV4-2 combines with J gene TRBJ1-3, with D tentatively TRBD1 (6 bases). Deletions cut 0 bases from V and 0 bases from J, with 15 bases between. The CDR3 sequence is 18 residues long. In germline, CDR1 is LGHNA, CDR2 YNFKEQ. The CDR3: CASSQDQATGSSGNTIYF. The CDR3 DNA follows: TGTGCCAGCAGCCAAGATCAGGCGACAGGAAGCTCTGGAAACACCATATATTTT.

The chain carries TRBV3-1 (or the pseudogene TRBV3-2) and TRBJ1-1, with D maybe TRBD1 (6 bases). CDR3 size: 13 residues. V was pared by 6 bases and J by 4 bases, with 12 bases between. Germline V CDR1 and CDR2: LGHDT, YNNKEL (reference sequence). The CDR3 here is CASRQIRGTEAFF. CDR3 bases: TGTGCCAGCAGACAGATCAGGGGCACTGAAGCTTTCTTT.

This clone was seen a handful of times. This chain links TRBV5-4 with TRBJ1-2; D is uncertain. The CDR3 covers 14 residues. Germline V gene lookup returns CDR1 SGHNT and CDR2 YYREEE (reference sequence). The V and J ends lost 7 bases and 1 base respectively, with 14 bases between them. CDR3 bases: TGTGCCAGCGGCCTAGGTGTCAGTAACTATGGCTACACCTTC. Translated, it gives CASGLGVSNYGYTF.

The chain uses TRBV6-5 and TRBJ1-5; TRBD1 matches 7 bases. CDR3 size: 15 residues. J lost 5 bases, V lost 7 bases, and 11 bases had no gene match. The germline CDR1 and CDR2 sequences are MNHEY and SVGAGI. This CDR3 is CASKRTGKMDQPQHF. CDR3 coding DNA: TGTGCCAGCAAACGGACAGGAAAAATGGATCAGCCCCAGCATTTT.

A single count supports this clone. The rearrangement links TRBV3-1 (or the pseudogene TRBV3-2) to TRBJ2-5, with a possible D match to TRBD2 (5 bases). From germline, CDR1 is LGHDT and CDR2 YNNKEL (reference sequence). CDR3 size: 13 residues. Trimming removed 0 bases from V and 9 bases from J, with 11 bases in between. This chain's CDR3 is CASSQEPPSPQYF. DNA for the CDR3: TGTGCCAGCAGCCAAGAACCCCCTAGCCCCCAGTACTTC.

This sequence joins TRBV4-1 and TRBJ1-4, with 11 positions matching TRBD1. The CDR3 totals 15 residues. V gave up 0 bases and J gave up 7 bases; unmatched junction bases: 1. The germline gives CDR1 MGHRA, CDR2 YSYEKL. The CDR3 DNA reads as TGCGCCAGCAGCCAAGAGGGGACAGGGGGTGAAAAACTGTTTTTT. Residues: CASSQEGTGGEKLFF.

This chain connects TRBV6-1 to TRBJ1-2; possibly TRBD1 for D (5 bases). The length of the CDR3 is 13 residues. Trimming took off 3 bases at V and 2 bases at J, with 7 bases between the two ends. Per the germline V gene, CDR1 is MNHNS and CDR2 is SASEGT. The CDR3 is CASSESGNYGYTF. The CDR3 DNA reads as TGTGCCAGCAGTGAGTCAGGGAACTATGGCTACACCTTC.

The sample holds a few counts of this clone. The chain combines TRBV21-1 with TRBJ1-2. TRBV21-1 counts as a pseudogene. This CDR3 is 15 amino acids long. The DNA of the CDR3 is TGTGCCAGCAGCAATGACCGCGGGGCCTGGTATGGCTACACCTTC. Translation gives CASSNDRGAWYGYTF.

Concerning this clone itself: A read error may produce the germline difference seen at one junction end. V is TRBV5-1 and J is TRBJ2-3; D is tentatively TRBD1 or TRBD2 (6 bases each). CDR3 size: 14 residues. Germline lookup yields CDR1 SGHRS and CDR2 YFSETQ. In DNA form, the CDR3 reads TGCGCCAGCAGTTTGGGGGGCGTCTCAGATACGCAGTATTTT. Its protein product is CASSLGGVSDTQYF.

This clone was recorded once. The rearrangement joins TRBV15 to TRBJ1-6; D is possibly TRBD1 (5 bases). Trimming left V 5 bases short and J 8 bases short, with 13 bases between. From germline, CDR1 is LNHNV and CDR2 YYDKDF (reference sequence). CDR3 length equals 14 residues. The CDR3 DNA reads as TGTGCCACCAGCGGGGGACTGGGGCATTCACCCCTCCACTTT. Its protein is CATSGGLGHSPLHF.

The J gene is TRBJ2-1, the V gene TRBV4-1, with 8 bases identical to TRBD1. The CDR3 length is 21 residues. J lost 2 bases, V lost 4 bases, and 22 bases had no gene match. Germline lookup yields CDR1 MGHRA and CDR2 YSYEKL. The CDR3 nucleotides read TGCGCCAGCAGCCCCCAGGGGGCCCGGCCGCTATCAGCAGGCCCCTACAATGAGCAGTTCTTC. Protein: CASSPQGARPLSAGPYNEQFF.

The gene calls are TRBV21-1 and TRBJ1-2; the DNA was not compared with TRBD1, the D call given in the table. TRBV21-1 has pseudogene status. This CDR3 spans 17 amino acids. The CDR3 sequence is CASSKGEEGGYNYGYTF. The CDR3 region has the DNA TGTGCCAGCAGCAAAGGAGAGGAAGGGGGCTATAACTATGGCTACACCTTC.

J is TRBJ2-5 and V is TRBV10-3, with 7 positions matching TRBD1. The CDR3 length is 12 residues. Germline-derived CDR1 and CDR2 are ENHRY and SYGVKD. J gave up 5 bases and V 10 bases, and 7 bases lay outside the gene matches. CDR3 sequence (DNA): TGTGCCACCCGACAGGGTGATGAGACCCAGTACTTC. As protein: CATRQGDETQYF.

V usage is TRBV5-6 and J usage is TRBJ2-5, with D tentatively TRBD2 (5 bases). The germline V and J ends were trimmed by 4 bases and 1 base, with 14 bases remaining between them. The CDR3 runs to 15 residues. The germline V gene encodes CDR1 SGHDT and CDR2 YYEEEE. CDR3 sequence reads: CASSGPGSAQETQYF. DNA of the CDR3: TGTGCCAGCAGCGGGCCGGGGTCCGCCCAAGAGACCCAGTACTTC. The entire variable domain, with the rest obtained from reference TRBV5-6 and TRBJ2-5, is as follows: DAGVTQSPTHLIKTRGQQVTLRCSPKSGHDTVSWYQQALGQGPQFIFQYYEEEERQRGNFPDRFSGHQFPNYSSELNVNALLLGDSALYLCASSGPGSAQETQYFGPGTRLLVL.